The 14 T cell receptor beta chains presented below share a single source sample, sequenced in a study of neurological immune-mediated disorders. TCRdb re-called the 5' RACE reads through MiXCR, storing one row per CDR3 protein. The sample lists over 70,000 distinct CDR3 sequences, roughly 10% occurring once. Time point reported: longitudinal time-point 1 (baseline). Sequenced: PBMCs. These receptor sequences come from a man between 25 and 39 years old in good health.

This clonotype was picked up many times. J is TRBJ2-5 and V is TRBV7-2; no firm D call. This CDR3 comprises 14 residues. Trimming pared 4 bases from V and 1 base from J, leaving 10 bases between. Germline V lookup: CDR1 SGHTA, CDR2 FQGNSA. The CDR3 DNA is TGTGCCAGCAGCTGGGGAAGCTCCCAAGAGACCCAGTACTTC. Protein product: CASSWGSSQETQYF. Full variable domain (missing parts from reference TRBV7-2 and TRBJ2-5): GAGVSQSPSNKVTEKGKDVELRCDPISGHTALYWYRQSLGQGLEFLIYFQGNSAPDKSGLPSDRFSAERTGGSVSTLTIQRTQQEDSAVYLCASSWGSSQETQYFGPGTRLLVL.

This clonotype was observed at least ten times. The chain joins TRBV2 to TRBJ2-1; 9 bases line up with TRBD1. The CDR3 extends over 13 amino acids. Germline assignment: CDR1 SNHLY and CDR2 FYNNEI. Trimming at V came to 4 bases and at J to 9 bases, leaving 4 bases not matched to a gene. The CDR3 DNA follows: TGTGCCAGCAGTGGACAGGGGGGTGGTGAGCAGTTCTTC. It codes for CASSGQGGGEQFF.

This clonotype was counted at least ten times. This chain connects TRBV5-1 to TRBJ2-4; the match to TRBD1 covers 7 bases. Trimming at V came to 6 bases and at J to 7 bases, leaving 1 base not matched to a gene. The V gene's germline CDR1 is SGHRS and CDR2 YFSETQ. The CDR3 is 11 amino acids. CDR3 bases: TGCGCCAGCAAACAGGGGAACATTCAGTACTTC. Amino acid sequence: CASKQGNIQYF. Full variable domain (outside the CDR3, taken from reference TRBV5-1 and TRBJ2-4): KAGVTQTPRYLIKTRGQQVTLSCSPISGHRSVSWYQQTPGQGLQFLFEYFSETQRNKGNFPGRFSGRQFSNSRSEMNVSTLELGDSALYLCASKQGNIQYFGAGTRLSVL.

This clonotype has at least ten counts. The V gene is TRBV6-2 or TRBV6-3, the J gene TRBJ2-3; 11 nucleotides align to TRBD2. This CDR3 comprises 15 residues. V shed 8 bases and J 2 bases; nucleotides not matched to a gene: 6. Germline V gene sequence: CDR1 MNHEY, CDR2 SVGEGT. CDR3 amino acids: CASGGLAEITDTQYF. For the CDR3, the DNA is TGTGCCAGCGGGGGACTAGCGGAAATCACAGATACGCAGTATTTT.

This chain joins TRBV5-1 and TRBJ1-4, with D unresolved. This CDR3 is built from 15 residues. Trimming pared 4 bases from V and 5 bases from J, leaving 15 bases between. Germline V gene sequence: CDR1 SGHRS, CDR2 YFSETQ. Written as DNA, the CDR3 is TGCGCCAGCAGCCTAGACACTGGAACGAATGAAAAACTGTTTTTT. It translates to CASSLDTGTNEKLFF.

This clonotype was observed at least ten times. The chain employs TRBV7-9 and TRBJ2-7, with D tentatively TRBD1 (6 bases). The germline CDR1 and CDR2 sequences are SEHNR and FQNEAQ (reference sequence). The CDR3 length is 15 residues. V lost 3 bases, J lost 3 bases, and 15 bases lay in between. The CDR3 loop is CASSFGDTGFYEQYF. For the CDR3, the DNA is TGTGCCAGCAGCTTTGGGGACACTGGGTTCTACGAGCAGTACTTC.

This clonotype was found many times. This sequence joins TRBV28 and TRBJ1-5; 9 nucleotides match TRBD1. The CDR3 runs to 15 residues. J lost 6 bases, V lost 3 bases, and 6 bases had no gene match. Germline V gives CDR1 MDHEN, CDR2 SYDVKM. CDR3 in amino acids: CASSLVQGAGQPQHF. CDR3 DNA: TGTGCCAGCAGTTTGGTACAGGGGGCAGGTCAGCCCCAGCATTTT.

This clonotype was observed at least ten times. The rearrangement links TRBV5-1 to TRBJ1-1; no definite D call. Trimming took 4 bases from V and 2 from J, leaving 9 bases between them. Germline loops: CDR1 SGHRS, CDR2 YFSETQ. This CDR3 has 13 amino acids. CDR3 nucleotide sequence: TGCGCCAGCAGCGAGACACTTAACACTGAAGCTTTCTTT. Amino acid sequence: CASSETLNTEAFF. Together with reference TRBV5-1 and TRBJ1-1, the CDR3 gives the full variable domain: KAGVTQTPRYLIKTRGQQVTLSCSPISGHRSVSWYQQTPGQGLQFLFEYFSETQRNKGNFPGRFSGRQFSNSRSEMNVSTLELGDSALYLCASSETLNTEAFFGQGTRLTVV.

This clonotype was detected many times. The rearrangement joins TRBV20-1 to TRBJ2-1; 11 bases fit TRBD2. Germline-derived CDR1 and CDR2 are DFQATT and SNEGSKA (reference sequence). This CDR3 region has 16 residues. The V segment lost 2 bases and the J segment 3 bases; nucleotides outside the gene matches: 6. The CDR3 region is CSARKLAGEFYNEQFF. Here the CDR3 DNA reads TGCAGTGCTAGAAAACTAGCGGGAGAGTTCTACAATGAGCAGTTCTTC.

This clonotype has just a few counts. This chain links TRBV20-1 with TRBJ2-7; 14 bases align to TRBD2. J lost 3 bases, V lost 5 bases, and 6 bases had no gene match. The germline V gene encodes CDR1 DFQATT and CDR2 SNEGSKA (reference sequence). The CDR3 sequence is 15 residues long. This CDR3 reads CSAGTSGRVDYEQYF. The DNA of the CDR3 is TGCAGTGCTGGGACTAGCGGGAGAGTAGACTACGAGCAGTACTTC.

In its sample, this clonotype was seen a few times. CDR3 protein: CASSPSRGAKFF. In nucleotides, the CDR3 is TGTGCCAGCAGTCCCTCGAGGGGCGCAAAGTTCTTC. V and J are TRBV7-8 and TRBJ2-1; possibly TRBD1 or TRBD2 for D (5 bases each). The germline V gene encodes CDR1 SGHVS and CDR2 FQNEAQ. V was trimmed by 6 bases and J by 14 bases, leaving 17 bases between them. The CDR3 has 12 amino acids.

This clonotype was picked up many times. The DNA of the CDR3 is TGTGCCAGCAGCTATGGGGACAGGGGTCGGGATGGCTACACCTTC. Translating gives CASSYGDRGRDGYTF. The chain links TRBV21-1 to TRBJ1-2; the D call in the table, TRBD1, was not verified against the DNA. TRBV21-1 is marked as a pseudogene. The length of the CDR3 is 15 residues.

As regards this clonotype: A much larger clone lies a single base off, so this may be a read error. The chain links TRBV30 to TRBJ1-5, with TRBD1 matching over 9 bases. Per germline, CDR1 GTSNPN and CDR2 SVGIG (reference sequence). V lost 8 bases, J lost 2 bases, and 1 base stayed unmatched. This CDR3 is built from 12 residues. The CDR3 sequence is CARDRGNQPQHF. The CDR3 DNA reads as TGTGCCAGGGACAGGGGCAATCAGCCCCAGCATTTT.

This clonotype came up many times. The J gene is TRBJ2-1, the V gene TRBV10-3; 9 nucleotides line up with TRBD2. The V and J ends lost 3 bases and 5 bases, in that order; junction bases with no gene match: 8. Germline loops: CDR1 ENHRY, CDR2 SYGVKD. The CDR3 runs 16 residues. Written as DNA, the CDR3 is TGTGCCATCAGTGAACAGCTTAGCGGGAGTGACAATGAGCAGTTCTTC. It codes for CAISEQLSGSDNEQFF.